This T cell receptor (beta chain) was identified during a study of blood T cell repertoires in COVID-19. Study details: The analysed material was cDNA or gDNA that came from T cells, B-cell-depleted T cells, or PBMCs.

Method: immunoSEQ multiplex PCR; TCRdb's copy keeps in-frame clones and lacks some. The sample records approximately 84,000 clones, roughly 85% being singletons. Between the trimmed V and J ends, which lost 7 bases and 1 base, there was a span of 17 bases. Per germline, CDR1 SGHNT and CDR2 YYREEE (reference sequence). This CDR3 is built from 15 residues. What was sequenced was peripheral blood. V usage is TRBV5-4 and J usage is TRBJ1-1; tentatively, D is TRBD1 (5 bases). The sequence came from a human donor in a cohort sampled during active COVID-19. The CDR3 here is CASSLTVTENTEAFF. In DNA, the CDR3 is TGTGCCAGCTCCTTGACAGTTACCGAGAACACTGAAGCTTTCTTT.